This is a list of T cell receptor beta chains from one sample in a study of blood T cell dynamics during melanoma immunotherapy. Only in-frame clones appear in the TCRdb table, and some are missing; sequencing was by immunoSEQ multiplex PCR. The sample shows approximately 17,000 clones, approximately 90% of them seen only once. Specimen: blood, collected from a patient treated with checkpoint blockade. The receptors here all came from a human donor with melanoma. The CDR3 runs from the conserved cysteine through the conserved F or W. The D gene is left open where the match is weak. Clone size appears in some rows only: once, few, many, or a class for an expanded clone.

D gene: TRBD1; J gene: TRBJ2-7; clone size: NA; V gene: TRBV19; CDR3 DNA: TGTGCCAGTAGCCCGGGACAGTTCTCCTACGAGCAGTACTTC; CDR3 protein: CASSPGQFSYEQYF
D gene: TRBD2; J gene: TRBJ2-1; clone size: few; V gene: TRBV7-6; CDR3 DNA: TGTGCCAGCAGCTTAGCAGCGGGAGGAGGGAATGAGCAGTTCTTC; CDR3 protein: CASSLAAGGGNEQFF
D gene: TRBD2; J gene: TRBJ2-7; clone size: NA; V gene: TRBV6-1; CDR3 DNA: TGTGCCAGCAGTGCAGGACTAGCGGGAGGGCCGGGGCGAGAGCAGTACTTC; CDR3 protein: CASSAGLAGGPGREQYF
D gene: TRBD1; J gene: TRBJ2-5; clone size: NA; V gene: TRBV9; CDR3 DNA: TGTGCCAGCAGCGTAGTGACAGGGCCGCAAGAGACCCAGTACTTC; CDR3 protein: CASSVVTGPQETQYF
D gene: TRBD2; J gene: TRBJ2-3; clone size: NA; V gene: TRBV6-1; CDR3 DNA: TGTGCCAGCAGTGCTAGCGGCGCAGATACGCAGTATTTT; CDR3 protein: CASSASGADTQYF
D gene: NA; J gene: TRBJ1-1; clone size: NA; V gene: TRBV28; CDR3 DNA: TGTGCCAGCAGGTGGCGTGGCACTGAAGCTTTCTTT; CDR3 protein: CASRWRGTEAFF
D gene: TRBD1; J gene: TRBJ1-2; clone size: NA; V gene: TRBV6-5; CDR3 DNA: TGTGCCAGCAGTTACTCGACACAGGGGCAGAACTATGGCTACACCTTC; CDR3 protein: CASSYSTQGQNYGYTF
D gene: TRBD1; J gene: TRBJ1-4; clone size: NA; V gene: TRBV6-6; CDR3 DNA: TGTGCCAGCAGTTACCGGGACAGGGCGAGTGAAAAACTGTTTTTT; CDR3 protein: CASSYRDRASEKLFF
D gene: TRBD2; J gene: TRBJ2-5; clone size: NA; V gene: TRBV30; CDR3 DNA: TGTGCCTGGAGTCGGGGTAGCGGGAGAGAGACCCAGTACTTC; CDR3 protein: CAWSRGSGRETQYF
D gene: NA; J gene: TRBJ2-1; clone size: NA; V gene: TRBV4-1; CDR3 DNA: TGCGCCAGCAGCCAAGTAGGAGGAGGGGGAGGGAAGTTCTTC; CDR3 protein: CASSQVGGGGGKFF
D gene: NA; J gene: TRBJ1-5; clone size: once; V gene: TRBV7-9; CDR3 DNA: TGTGCCAGCAGCTTAGAGTCCGGGCAGCCCCAGCATTTT; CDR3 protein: CASSLESGQPQHF
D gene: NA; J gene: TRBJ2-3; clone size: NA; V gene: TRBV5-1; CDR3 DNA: TGCGCCAGCAGCTTGGACAGGGATGGCGCAGATACGCAGTATTTT; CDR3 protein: CASSLDRDGADTQYF
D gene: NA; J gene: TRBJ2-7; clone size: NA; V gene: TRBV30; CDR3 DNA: TGTGCCTGGAGGACTAGCTACGAGCAGTACTTC; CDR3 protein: CAWRTSYEQYF
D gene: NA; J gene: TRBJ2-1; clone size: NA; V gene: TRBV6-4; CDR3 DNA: TGTGCCAGCAGTGACAGGGAATACAATGAGCAGTTCTTC; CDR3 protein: CASSDREYNEQFF
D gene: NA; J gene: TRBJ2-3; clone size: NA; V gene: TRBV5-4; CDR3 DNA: TGTGCCAGCAGCTTGGCCAAGGGAGATACGCAGTATTTT; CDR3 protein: CASSLAKGDTQYF
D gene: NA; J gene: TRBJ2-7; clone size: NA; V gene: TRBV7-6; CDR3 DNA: TGTGCCAGCAGCTTAGGCCCCCCTTGGGCGGGGCCCTCCTACGAGCAGTACTTC; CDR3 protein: CASSLGPPWAGPSYEQYF
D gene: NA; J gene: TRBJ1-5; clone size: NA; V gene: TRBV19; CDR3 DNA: TGTGCCAGTTCCAACAGGGTGGGCCGAGTGGCCCAGCATTTT; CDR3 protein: CASSNRVGRVAQHF
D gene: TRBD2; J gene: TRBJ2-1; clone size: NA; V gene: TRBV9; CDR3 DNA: TGTGCCAGCAGCGTAGCTCGCGGGAGGGTGGATGAGCAGTTCTTC; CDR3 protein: CASSVARGRVDEQFF
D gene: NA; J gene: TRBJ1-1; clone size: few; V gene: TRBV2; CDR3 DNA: TGTGCCAGCATCCCGACCGCAGGGGCGAACACTGAAGCTTTCTTT; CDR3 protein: CASIPTAGANTEAFF
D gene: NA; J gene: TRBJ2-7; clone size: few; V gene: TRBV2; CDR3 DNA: TGTGCCAGCAGTGAAAGGAGTCCCTCCAATTACGAGCAGTACTTC; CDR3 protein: CASSERSPSNYEQYF
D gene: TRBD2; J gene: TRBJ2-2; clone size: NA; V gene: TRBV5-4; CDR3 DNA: TGTGCCAGCAGCGCCGTTCCGGGACTAGCGTTTGAGGACACCGGGGAGCTGTTTTTT; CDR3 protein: CASSAVPGLAFEDTGELFF
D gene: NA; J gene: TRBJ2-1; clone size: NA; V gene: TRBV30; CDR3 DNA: TGTGCCTGGAGTGTACGAGGGTGGGGTCGCCCCGATGAGCAGTTCTTC; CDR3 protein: CAWSVRGWGRPDEQFF
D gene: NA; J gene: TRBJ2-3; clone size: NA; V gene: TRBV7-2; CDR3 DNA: TGTGCCAGCAGCTTAGAACCCGGGAGACGGACAGATACGCAGTATTTT; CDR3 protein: CASSLEPGRRTDTQYF
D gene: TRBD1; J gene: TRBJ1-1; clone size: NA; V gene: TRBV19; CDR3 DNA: TGTGCCAGTAGTATAGAGAGAGGGGGCGCTGAAGCTTTCTTT; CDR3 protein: CASSIERGGAEAFF
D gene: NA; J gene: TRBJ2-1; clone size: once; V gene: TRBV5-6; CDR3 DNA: TGTGCCAGCAGTCAGACCGGGAAAGTGAACAATGAGCAGTTCTTC; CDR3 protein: CASSQTGKVNNEQFF
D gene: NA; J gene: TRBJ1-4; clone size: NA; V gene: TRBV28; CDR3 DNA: TGTGCCAGCAGTTTTATCGACAGTATCTCGGAAAAACTGTTTTTT; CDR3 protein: CASSFIDSISEKLFF
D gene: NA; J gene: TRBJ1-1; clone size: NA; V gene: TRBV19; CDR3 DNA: TGTGCCAGTAGTAAAGGGACGACGAACACTGAAGCTTTCTTT; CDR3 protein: CASSKGTTNTEAFF
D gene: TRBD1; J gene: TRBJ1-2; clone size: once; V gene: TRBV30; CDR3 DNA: TGTGCCTGGAGTGCAGGGGGCGATGGCTACACCTTC; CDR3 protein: CAWSAGGDGYTF
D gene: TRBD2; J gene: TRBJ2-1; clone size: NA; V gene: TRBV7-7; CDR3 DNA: TGTGCCAGCAGCTTAGTAGCGGGACCTTACAATGAGCAGTTCTTC; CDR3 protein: CASSLVAGPYNEQFF
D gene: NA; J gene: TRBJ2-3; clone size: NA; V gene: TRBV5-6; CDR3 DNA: TGTGCCAGCAGCTTGGGGTGGGCCAGTACCCCTCAAGATACGCAGTATTTT; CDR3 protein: CASSLGWASTPQDTQYF
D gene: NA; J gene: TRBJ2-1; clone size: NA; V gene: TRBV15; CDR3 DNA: TGTGCCACCAGCCACAGGGTGAACAATGAGCAGTTCTTC; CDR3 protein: CATSHRVNNEQFF
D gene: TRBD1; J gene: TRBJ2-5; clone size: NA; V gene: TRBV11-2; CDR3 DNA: TGTGCCAGCAGCTTAGGACAGGGGGAGACCCAGTACTTC; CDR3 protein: CASSLGQGETQYF
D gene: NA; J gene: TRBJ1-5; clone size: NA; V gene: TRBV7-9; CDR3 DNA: TGTGCCAGCAGCAATAACAGGGACCAGCCCCAGCATTTT; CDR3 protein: CASSNNRDQPQHF
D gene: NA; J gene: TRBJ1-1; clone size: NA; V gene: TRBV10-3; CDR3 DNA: TGTGCCATCAGTGAGAGGCAGGCAGGCACTGAAGCTTTCTTT; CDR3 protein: CAISERQAGTEAFF
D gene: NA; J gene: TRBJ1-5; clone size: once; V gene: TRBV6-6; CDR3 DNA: TGTGCCAGCAGTTATTCACAACAGCCCCAGCATTTT; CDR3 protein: CASSYSQQPQHF
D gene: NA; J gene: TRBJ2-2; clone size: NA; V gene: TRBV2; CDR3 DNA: TGTGCCAGCAGTGAAACTCGAACTTTGAACACCGGGGAGCTGTTTTTT; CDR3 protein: CASSETRTLNTGELFF
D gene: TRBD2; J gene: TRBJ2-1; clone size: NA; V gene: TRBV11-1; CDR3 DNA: TGTGCCAGCAGGAGCTCGGGAGGGACCAATGAGCAGTTCTTC; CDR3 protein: CASRSSGGTNEQFF
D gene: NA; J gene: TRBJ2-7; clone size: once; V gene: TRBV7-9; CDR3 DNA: TGTGCCAGCAGCTCCCCCCTCCGACAGCCGTCCTCCTACGAGCAGTACTTC; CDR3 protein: CASSSPLRQPSSYEQYF
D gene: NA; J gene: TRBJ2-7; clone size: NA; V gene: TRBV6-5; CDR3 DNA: TGTGCCAGCAGTTACTCGGACGGGAACGAGCAGTACTTC; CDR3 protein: CASSYSDGNEQYF
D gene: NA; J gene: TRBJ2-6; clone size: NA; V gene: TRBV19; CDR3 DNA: TGTGCCAGTAGTATAGACGGGACATCTGGGGCCAACGTCCTGACTTTC; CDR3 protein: CASSIDGTSGANVLTF
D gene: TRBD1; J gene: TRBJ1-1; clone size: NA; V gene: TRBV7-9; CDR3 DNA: TGTGCCAGCAGCATGACCAGGGGGCGCGACACTGAAGCTTTCTTT; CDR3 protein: CASSMTRGRDTEAFF
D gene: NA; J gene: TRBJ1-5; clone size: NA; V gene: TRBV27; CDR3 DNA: TGTGCCAGCAGTTTATCTGTTATGGGCAATCAGCCCCAGCATTTT; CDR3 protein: CASSLSVMGNQPQHF
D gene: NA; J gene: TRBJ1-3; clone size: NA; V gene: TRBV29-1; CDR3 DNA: TGCAGCGTTTCAGAGAGCTCTGGAAACACCATATATTTT; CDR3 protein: CSVSESSGNTIYF
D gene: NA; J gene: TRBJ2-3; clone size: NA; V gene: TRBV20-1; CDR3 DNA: TGCAGTGCAAGTCCCGTAGATACGCAGTATTTT; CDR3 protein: CSASPVDTQYF